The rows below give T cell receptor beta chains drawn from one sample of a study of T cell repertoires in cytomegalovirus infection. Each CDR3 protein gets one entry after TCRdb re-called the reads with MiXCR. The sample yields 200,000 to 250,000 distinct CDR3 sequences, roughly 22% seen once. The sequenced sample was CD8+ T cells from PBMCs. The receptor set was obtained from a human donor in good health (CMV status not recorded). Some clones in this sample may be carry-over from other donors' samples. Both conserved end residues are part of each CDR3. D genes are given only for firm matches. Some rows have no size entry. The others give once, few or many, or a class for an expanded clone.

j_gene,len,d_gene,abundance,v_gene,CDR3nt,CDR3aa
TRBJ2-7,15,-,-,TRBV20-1,TGCAGTGCTAGAGATCTGCGGCACCTTGACTACGAGCAGTACTTC,CSARDLRHLDYEQYF
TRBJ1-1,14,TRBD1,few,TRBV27,TGTGCCAGCAGTCCGGGGACAGGGGTGACTGAAGCTTTCTTT,CASSPGTGVTEAFF
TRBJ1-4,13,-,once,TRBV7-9,TGTGCCAGCAGCTTAGTCAAGACCGAAAAACTGTTTTTT,CASSLVKTEKLFF
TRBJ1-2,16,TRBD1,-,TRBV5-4,TGTGCCAGCAGCTGGGGAAGGGGACAGCTTAACTATGGCTACACCTTC,CASSWGRGQLNYGYTF
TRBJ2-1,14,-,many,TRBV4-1,TGCGCCAGCAGCCAAGAGCAGGGGTACAATGAGCAGTTCTTC,CASSQEQGYNEQFF
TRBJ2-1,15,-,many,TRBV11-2,TGTGCCAGCGGCCTGGAGGTGGTACCCGGAGATGAGCAGTTCTTC,CASGLEVVPGDEQFF
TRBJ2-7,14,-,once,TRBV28,TGTGCCAGCAGTTTTGGGGTCCTAAACTACGAGCAGTACTTC,CASSFGVLNYEQYF
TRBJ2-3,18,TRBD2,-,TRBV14,TGTGCCAGCAGCCAAGATTGGACTAGCGGGGACTTCACAGATACGCAGTATTTT,CASSQDWTSGDFTDTQYF
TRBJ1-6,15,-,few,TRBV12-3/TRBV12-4,TGTGCCAGCAGTTTCTCTATCACCTATAATTCACCCCTCCACTTT,CASSFSITYNSPLHF
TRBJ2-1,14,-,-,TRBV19,TGTGCCAGTAGTATAGCACTCGGCGGAAATGAGCAGTTCTTC,CASSIALGGNEQFF
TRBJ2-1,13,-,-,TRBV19,TGTGCCAGTCGAAAAACCGCCTACAATGAGCAGTTCTTC,CASRKTAYNEQFF
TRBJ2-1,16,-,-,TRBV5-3,TGTGCCAGCAGCTTGGCCCAGGGTAACGGGCCCAATGAGCAGTTCTTC,CASSLAQGNGPNEQFF
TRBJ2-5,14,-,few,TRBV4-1,TGCGCCAGCAGCCCTGATGGACCGGCAGAGACCCAGTACTTC,CASSPDGPAETQYF
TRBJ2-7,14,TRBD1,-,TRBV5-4,TGTGCCAGCAGCGGGACAGGGGATGACTACGAGCAGTACTTC,CASSGTGDDYEQYF
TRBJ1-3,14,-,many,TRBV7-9,TGTGCCAGCTGGGGGGGAATGCTCGGAAACACCATATATTTT,CASWGGMLGNTIYF
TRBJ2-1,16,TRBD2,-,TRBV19,TGTGCCAGTAGTCGGGGGGAGCGGGGGGCGGCCAATGAGCAGTTCTTC,CASSRGERGAANEQFF
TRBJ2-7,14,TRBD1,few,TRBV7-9,TGTGCCAGCAGCAAAACAGGGGGGCCGTACGAGCAGTACTTC,CASSKTGGPYEQYF
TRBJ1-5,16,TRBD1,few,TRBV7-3,TGTGCCAGCTCAATGCGACCGGGACAGGGGAATCAGCCCCAGCATTTT,CASSMRPGQGNQPQHF
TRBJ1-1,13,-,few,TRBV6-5,TGTGCCAGCAGGCCGACAGGGAACACTGAAGCTTTCTTT,CASRPTGNTEAFF
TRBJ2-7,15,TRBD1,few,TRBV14,TGTGCCAGCAGCCAAGTATGGACAGGGGTCGACGAGCAGTACTTC,CASSQVWTGVDEQYF
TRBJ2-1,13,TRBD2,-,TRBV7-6,TGTGCCAGCAGCTTCTCAACGGGGGGGTTGCAGTTCTTC,CASSFSTGGLQFF
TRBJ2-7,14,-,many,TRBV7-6,TGTGCCAGCAGCTTAACTAGGCGGGTGGACGAGCAGTACTTC,CASSLTRRVDEQYF
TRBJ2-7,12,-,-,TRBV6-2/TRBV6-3,TGTGCCAGCAGTTTGAACTTCTACGAGCAGTACTTT,CASSLNFYEQYF
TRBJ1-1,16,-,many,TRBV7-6,TGTGCCAGCAGCTTAGTGGCGGAGAACATGAACACTGAAGCTTTCTTT,CASSLVAENMNTEAFF
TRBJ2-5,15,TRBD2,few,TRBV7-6,TGTGCCAGCGCCCCCTCGGGAGGGGCCGGAGAGACCCAGTACTTC,CASAPSGGAGETQYF
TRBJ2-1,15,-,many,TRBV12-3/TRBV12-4,TGTGCCAGCAGTTTAGTAGGCCAGGGTACGAATGAGCAGTTCTTC,CASSLVGQGTNEQFF
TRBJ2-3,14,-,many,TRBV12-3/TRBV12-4,TGTGCCAGTCGCGGGGGCCTTAGCACAGATACGCAGTATTTT,CASRGGLSTDTQYF
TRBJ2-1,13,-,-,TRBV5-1,TGCGCCAGCAGCGCGGGGTCGGGGAATGAGCAGTTCTTC,CASSAGSGNEQFF
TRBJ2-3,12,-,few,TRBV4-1,TGCGCCAGCAGCCAAGATTACGTTACGCAGTATTTT,CASSQDYVTQYF
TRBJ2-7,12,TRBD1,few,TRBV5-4,TGTGCCAGCAGCATTGGACAGGGCGAGCAGTACTTC,CASSIGQGEQYF
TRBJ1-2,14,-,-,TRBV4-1,TGCGCCAACAGCCAAGATCGACTGACAGGACTCTACACCTTC,CANSQDRLTGLYTF
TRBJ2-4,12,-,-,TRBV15,TGTGCCACCAGCAGAGTTACGGACATTCAGTACTTC,CATSRVTDIQYF